This T cell receptor (beta chain) was sequenced in a study of blood T cell repertoires in COVID-19. Study summary: Italy, Spain and the United States were the sources of the convalescent and acute COVID-19 samples.

Method: immunoSEQ multiplex PCR; TCRdb's copy keeps in-frame clones and lacks some. The data contain roughly 460,000 clones, roughly 90% of them singletons. The CDR3 extends over 14 amino acids. V was shortened by 1 base and J by 3 bases, with 10 bases between the two germline ends. Germline V gives CDR1 SGHTA, CDR2 FQGNSA. The sample taken for sequencing was peripheral blood. The chain links TRBV7-2 to TRBJ2-7; D call uncertain. This receptor was identified in a man between 18 and 35 years old with COVID-19, enrolled during active disease. In DNA, the CDR3 is TGTGCCAGCAGCTTAGGGGCTTTAAGCTACGAGCAGTACTTC. Translation: CASSLGALSYEQYF.